The entry below describes one TCR beta chain. Its target is unknown. Mismatch with germline at one junction end may stem from a read error. The source of the sample is a study of CD8+CD57+ T cells in acquired aplastic anemia. Study information: Reads per healthy sample averaged roughly 10 million (CD4+) and about 12 million (CD8+). Overall study findings and caveats: For CD8+ Simpson's diversity, patients and controls showed no significant difference. The study identified roughly 31 CD8+ CDR3 sequences shared by patients and controls.

There are 15 residues in the CDR3. Per germline, CDR1 SNHLY and CDR2 FYNNEI. The template used for profiling TCR beta VDJ and CDR3 was genomic DNA. Via MiXCR, TCRdb re-called the reads, giving one row per CDR3 protein. This sample has 350,000 to 450,000 distinct CDR3 sequences; just under 70% occur once, and the top ten carry 3% to 4.5%. The sample consisted of sorted CD4+, CD8+, or CD8+CD57+ T cells (not recorded which) from PBMCs. The chain uses TRBV2 and TRBJ1-6, with D perhaps TRBD1 (6 bases). The sequence came from a human donor in good health, serving as a control. The chain's CDR3 is CASSLQEGVPSPLFF. As DNA, the CDR3 is TGTGCCAGCAGCTTACAGGAGGGGGTTCCTTCACCGCTCTTCTTT.